These 2 T cell receptor beta chains came from one sample sequenced in a study of shared T cell receptors in the human thymus. Repertoires were generated with immunoSEQ multiplex PCR, while TCRdb's copy carries only in-frame clones and drops some. The sample records almost 550,000 clones, approximately 78% being singletons. Separately, the same data were catalogued under a study of human thymus T cells.

Specimen: thymocytes. The receptors were sampled from a boy less than two years old with a congenital heart defect.

The V and J genes are TRBV4-3 and TRBJ1-1, with 7 bases matching TRBD1. The CDR3 runs to 18 residues. The junction had 13 bases not matched to a gene; V was cut back by 3 bases and J by 0 bases. Germline V lookup: CDR1 LGHNA, CDR2 YSLEER. CDR3 DNA: TGCGCCAGCAGCCAGGTACAGGGGAGAAGAGTCATGAACACTGAAGCTTTCTTT. Encoded protein: CASSQVQGRRVMNTEAFF.

V is TRBV28 and J is TRBJ1-5; D might be TRBD1 (6 bases). CDR3 length equals 15 residues. The V gene's germline CDR1 is MDHEN and CDR2 SYDVKM. Trimming left V 6 bases short and J 2 bases short, with 14 bases between. For the CDR3, the DNA is TGTGCCAGCAGCCCAGAGGGGGTCGGCAATCAGCCCCAGCATTTT. It is translated as CASSPEGVGNQPQHF.